One and the same sample provided the 5 T cell receptor beta chains below, sequenced in a study of post-analysis software for immune sequencing data. Points from the study as a whole: Four to six TRBV segments (TRBV5-6, TRBV5-1 and TRBV20-1 among them) occurred more frequently in patients than in controls.

Sequencing libraries made from TCR beta cDNA carried unique molecular identifiers. TCRdb redid the calling of the PCR reads with MiXCR, one entry per CDR3 protein. The sample includes 170,000 or so distinct CDR3 sequences, roughly 30% of them seen just once. No antigens are known for them. The sample was blood. All receptors derive from a girl aged 5-17 years with multiple sclerosis.

Remarks on this clonotype: A much more abundant neighbour one base away suggests this may be a read error. The V gene is TRBV29-1, the J gene TRBJ2-7; a weak D match, TRBD1 (6 bases). Germline V CDR1 and CDR2: SQVTM, ANQGSEA. V was clipped by 0 bases and J by 4 bases, with 13 bases between them. This CDR3 contains 14 residues. CDR3 nucleotide sequence: TGCAGCGTTGAAGAATCACAGGGAAGTTACGAGCAGTACTTC. Its protein product is CSVEESQGSYEQYF.

The chain is built from TRBV3-1 and TRBJ2-1, with D possibly TRBD2 on 6 matching bases. This CDR3 region has 15 residues. With 7 bases removed from V and 4 bases from J, the gap between germline ends came to 17 bases. From germline, CDR1 is LGHDT and CDR2 YNNKEL (reference sequence). The CDR3 sequence is CASNLRGLNYNEQFF. DNA of the CDR3: TGTGCCAGCAACCTAAGGGGACTGAATTACAATGAGCAGTTCTTC.

This clonotype was counted a few times. This rearrangement joins TRBV7-2 to TRBJ1-5; 8 positions agree with TRBD1. The germline V gene has CDR1 SGHTA and CDR2 FQGNSA. This CDR3 region has 13 residues. Trimming took 4 bases from V and 5 from J; bases not matched to a gene: 1. Here the CDR3 reads CASSSQGDQPQHF. CDR3 nucleotides: TGTGCCAGCAGCTCACAGGGGGATCAGCCCCAGCATTTT.

Here the CDR3 DNA reads TGTGCCAGCAGATCCACTAGCGGAAGCTCCTACAATGAGCAGTTCTTC. It translates to CASRSTSGSSYNEQFF. V usage is TRBV7-9 and J usage is TRBJ2-1; 8 bases are shared with TRBD2. With 6 bases clipped from V and 0 bases from J, the junction kept 7 bases outside the gene matches. The CDR3 is 16 amino acids. Germline CDR1 and CDR2: SEHNR and FQNEAQ (reference sequence).

This sequence joins TRBV5-1 and TRBJ2-7; 10 nucleotides match TRBD2. CDR1 and CDR2 (germline): SGHRS, YFSETQ. Trimming cost V 3 bases and J 2 bases; bases outside gene matches: 8. The CDR3 spans 16 residues. CDR3 bases: TGCGCCAGCAGCTCATGGACTAGCGGAAGCCCCTACGAGCAGTACTTC. It encodes CASSSWTSGSPYEQYF.